A selection of T cell receptor beta chains follows, all from one sample in a study of OX40 agonist ivuxolimab in advanced cancers. Assay used: immunoSEQ multiplex PCR; TCRdb lists only in-frame clones, some missing. The sample carries 95,000 to 150,000 clones, roughly nine tenths recorded once. The material was CD4+ or CD8+ T cells sorted from blood, obtained in a trial of the OX40 agonist ivuxolimab. These receptor sequences come from an adult with an advanced solid tumor such as melanoma, head and neck, liver or kidney cancer. Each CDR3 is given with its conserved first and last residue. A D gene is named only where the DNA matches it firmly. Clone size, where shown, is once, few, many, or a class for clones that have expanded.

CDR3nt	CDR3aa	d_gene	v_gene	abundance	j_gene	len
TGTGCCAGCAACGCCGAGGGACTTCGGACATACTATGGCTACACCTTC	CASNAEGLRTYYGYTF	-	TRBV28	-	TRBJ1-2	16
TGTGCCAGCAGCCGGGGGGTGATGAACACTGAAGCTTTCTTT	CASSRGVMNTEAFF	-	TRBV27	-	TRBJ1-1	14
TGTGCCAGCAGTTACCGGGCAGAGCTCTCCAATGAGCAGTTCTTC	CASSYRAELSNEQFF	-	TRBV6-5	-	TRBJ2-1	15
TGTGCCAGCAGTTTAGGGCAGGGGGCTAGGGAGACCCAGTACTTC	CASSLGQGARETQYF	TRBD1	TRBV28	-	TRBJ2-5	15
TGTGCCTGGAGCACAGGGACTCAGCCCCAGCATTTT	CAWSTGTQPQHF	-	TRBV30	-	TRBJ1-5	12
TGTGCCAGCAGCCCTGGAATGGATACGCAGTATTTT	CASSPGMDTQYF	-	TRBV6-6	-	TRBJ2-3	12
TGTGCCAGCTCAATCGGGGCCAGACAACAGTTCTTC	CASSIGARQQFF	-	TRBV7-2	-	TRBJ2-1	12
TGTGCCAGCTCATCATTGGCCACAAGCTCTGGGGCCAACGTCCTGACTTTC	CASSSLATSSGANVLTF	-	TRBV18	-	TRBJ2-6	17
TGCGCCAGCCTTGGACTAGCGGGGGGCGCAGATACGCAGTATTTT	CASLGLAGGADTQYF	TRBD2	TRBV5-1	once	TRBJ2-3	15
TGTGCCCGGGACGAGTGGAACGAGCAGTACTTC	CARDEWNEQYF	-	TRBV30	-	TRBJ2-7	11
TGCGCCAGCAGCCCCCAGGGGGCGCGGGATCAGCCCCAGCATTTT	CASSPQGARDQPQHF	TRBD1	TRBV5-1	-	TRBJ1-5	15
TGTGCCAGCAGTTTGCCAACAGGGGCGCAAGAGACCCAGTACTTC	CASSLPTGAQETQYF	TRBD1	TRBV28	-	TRBJ2-5	15
TGTGCCTGGGAGGGTACCTCATACACTGAAGCTTTCTTT	CAWEGTSYTEAFF	-	TRBV30	-	TRBJ1-1	13
TGTGCCAGTACGCCCGACAGAGGGAATACCTACGAGCAGTACTTC	CASTPDRGNTYEQYF	-	TRBV19	-	TRBJ2-7	15